The T cell receptor beta chain under discussion was sequenced for a study of blood T cell repertoires in COVID-19. About the study: Samples of COVID-19 (acute and convalescent) were obtained from the United States, Italy and Spain. Sources were T cells, B-cell-depleted T cells, or PBMCs; the material itself was cDNA or gDNA.

In the source study's methods: Amplification of reference gene primers provided the estimated nucleated cell counts. The data were produced by immunoSEQ multiplex PCR, yet TCRdb's version contains in-frame clones alone and is incomplete. V and J calls and clone size are as listed in that table; D and trimming were resolved from the DNA. The sample has approximately 200,000 clones, approximately 87% seen once. The V end lost 0 bases, the J end lost 4 bases, and 28 bases lay between the germline ends. This CDR3 comprises 20 residues. The germline V gene encodes CDR1 SGHRS and CDR2 YFSETQ. Sequenced: peripheral blood. The receptor comes from a man in his sixties who had recovered from COVID-19. V is TRBV5-1 and J is TRBJ2-5; the D gene is possibly TRBD1 (6 bases). CDR3 coding DNA: TGCGCCAGCAGCTTGGTACTTAAAGCCAACAAAGGACAGACGTCAGAGACCCAGTACTTC. This gives the protein CASSLVLKANKGQTSETQYF.